This T cell receptor beta chain was captured by sequencing in a study of identical twins. In germline, CDR1 is MNHEY, CDR2 SMNVEV (reference sequence). Trimming took 6 bases from V and 7 from J; bases not matched to a gene: 7. The CDR3 length is 16 residues. Through template switching, a universal primer site was introduced, and the cDNA contained unique molecular identifiers. TCRdb reprocessed the 5' RACE reads via MiXCR and lists one record per CDR3 protein. The sample contains hundreds of thousands of distinct CDR3 sequences, 5.5% to 7.5% of which appear only once. This clonotype was detected many times.

The chain joins TRBV27 to TRBJ2-2; 14 bases map to TRBD2. Sequenced material: naive T cells sorted from blood. The receptor was isolated from a man aged 18 to 29 in good health. CDR3 in amino acids: CASSRQTSGRGGELFF. CDR3 nucleotide sequence: TGTGCCAGCAGCCGACAGACTAGCGGGAGGGGCGGGGAGCTGTTTTTT.